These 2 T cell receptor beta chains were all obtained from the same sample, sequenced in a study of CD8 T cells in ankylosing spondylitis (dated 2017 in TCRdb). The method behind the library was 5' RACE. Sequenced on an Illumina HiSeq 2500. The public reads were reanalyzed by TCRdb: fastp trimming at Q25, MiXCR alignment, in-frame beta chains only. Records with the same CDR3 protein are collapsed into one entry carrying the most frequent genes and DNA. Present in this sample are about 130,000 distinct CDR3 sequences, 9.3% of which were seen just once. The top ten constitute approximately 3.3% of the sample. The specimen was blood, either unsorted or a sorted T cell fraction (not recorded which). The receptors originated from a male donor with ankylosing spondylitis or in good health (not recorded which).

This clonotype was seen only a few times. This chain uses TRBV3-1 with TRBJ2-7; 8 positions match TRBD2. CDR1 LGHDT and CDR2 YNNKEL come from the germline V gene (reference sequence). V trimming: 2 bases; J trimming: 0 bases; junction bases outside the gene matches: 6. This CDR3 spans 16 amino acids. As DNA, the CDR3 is TGTGCCAGCAGCCAACATAGCGGGATACCCTCCTACGAGCAGTACTTC. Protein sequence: CASSQHSGIPSYEQYF.

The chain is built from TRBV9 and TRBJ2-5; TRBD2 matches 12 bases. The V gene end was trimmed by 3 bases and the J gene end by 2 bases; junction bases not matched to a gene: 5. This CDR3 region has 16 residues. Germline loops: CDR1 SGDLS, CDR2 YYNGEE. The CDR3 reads CASSATSGRSQETQYF. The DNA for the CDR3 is TGTGCCAGCAGCGCTACTAGCGGGAGGTCTCAAGAGACCCAGTACTTC.